What follows are 16 T cell receptor beta chains derived from one specimen sequenced in a study of T-cell reconstitution after alpha-beta-depleted transplantation in children. Construction of the TCRbeta library involved unique molecular identifiers. Each CDR3 protein is one row after TCRdb ran MiXCR on the PCR reads. The data contain about a million distinct CDR3 sequences, about 30% of them singletons. Here the sequenced sample was PBMCs, mostly from graft donor cells, taken 360 days after TCRalphabeta/CD19-depleted stem cell transplant. The receptor source for this set is a boy younger than two who had a stem cell transplant for SCID, so the T cells may come from the graft donor.

The genes are TRBV11-2 and TRBJ2-5, with 7 bases fitting TRBD2. Germline CDR1 is SGHAT and CDR2 is FQNNGV. The ends lost 2 bases at V and 5 bases at J; junction bases unmatched: 14. This CDR3 has 17 residues. In DNA, the CDR3 is TGTGCCAGCAGCTTATGGGGGGGATCCCTGCTCAGGGAGACCCAGTACTTC. Translated, it gives CASSLWGGSLLRETQYF.

About this clonotype itself: No conserved phenylalanine or tryptophan is present at the end of the CDR3, so a read error is the likely explanation. This sequence joins TRBV13 and TRBJ2-7; no definite D call. The CDR3 is 12 amino acids. The V gene lost 5 bases and the J gene lost 0 bases, with 5 bases spanning the gap. Germline CDR1 is PRHDT and CDR2 is FYEKMQ (reference sequence). The CDR3 coding sequence is TGTGCCAGCAGCGTCAGCTCCTACGAGCAGTACCTC. It encodes CASSVSSYEQYL.

This chain links TRBV20-1 with TRBJ2-3; D might be TRBD1 (5 bases). The CDR3 is 14 amino acids. Germline V gene sequence: CDR1 DFQATT, CDR2 SNEGSKA (reference sequence). The ends were cut back, 1 base at V and 3 bases at J, with 11 bases in the middle. The CDR3 sequence: CSARVDSYTDTQYF. The CDR3 DNA reads as TGCAGTGCTAGAGTCGACAGTTATACAGATACGCAGTATTTT.

The V and J genes are TRBV24-1 and TRBJ2-3; 11 bases agree with TRBD1. Looked up from germline, CDR1 is KGHDR and CDR2 is SFDVKD. The CDR3 contains 14 residues. V lost 8 bases and J lost 2; bases outside the gene matches: 2. CDR3 loop: CATKDRGPTDTQYF. The CDR3 DNA follows: TGTGCCACCAAGGACAGGGGGCCCACAGATACGCAGTATTTT.

A few counts support this clonotype. The chain has TRBV11-2 and TRBJ2-1, with 8 bases aligning to TRBD2. The CDR3 contains 19 residues. The germline CDR1 and CDR2 sequences are SGHAT and FQNNGV. Losses at the gene ends were 0 bases for V and 2 bases for J; bases not matched to a gene: 12. The CDR3 loop is CASSLEGGRGARPYNEQFF. Written as DNA, the CDR3 is TGTGCCAGCAGCTTAGAAGGGGGGCGGGGGGCTAGGCCCTACAATGAGCAGTTCTTC.

The V and J genes are TRBV20-1 and TRBJ2-3; the D is unclear. Trimming removed 5 bases from V and 3 bases from J, with 12 bases in between. There are 13 residues in the CDR3. Germline V CDR1 and CDR2: DFQATT, SNEGSKA (reference sequence). CDR3 coding DNA: TGCAGTGCTGGGTTGGGCGCGACAGATACGCAGTATTTT. It translates to CSAGLGATDTQYF.

This clonotype has only a few counts. A read error may account for a junction end that differs from germline. The chain carries TRBV25-1 and TRBJ2-1; TRBD2 agrees at 8 bases. Germline loops: CDR1 MGHDK, CDR2 SYGVNS. The CDR3 length is 12 residues. CDR3 DNA sequence: TGTGCCAGCAGTGGGGTCACTAGCGGCCAATCCTTC. Translation gives CASSGVTSGQSF. Full variable domain (missing parts from reference TRBV25-1 and TRBJ2-1): EADIYQTPRYLVIGTGKKITLECSQTMGHDKMYWYQQDPGMELHLIHYSYGVNSTEKGDLSSESTVSRIRTEHFPLTLESARPSHTSQYLCASSGVTSGQSFGPGTRLTVL.

The chain is built from TRBV4-1 and TRBJ1-1, with D unresolved. The germline V gene has CDR1 MGHRA and CDR2 YSYEKL. This CDR3 has 14 residues. Trimming cost V 0 bases and J 4 bases, with 9 bases left between them. The CDR3 region has the DNA TGCGCCAGCAGCCAAGAACCGGGGAGCACTGAAGCTTTCTTT. Translation: CASSQEPGSTEAFF.

The V call is TRBV5-1, the J call TRBJ1-3; D might be TRBD1 (6 bases). In germline, CDR1 is SGHRS, CDR2 YFSETQ. The CDR3 spans 16 residues. V was cut by 5 bases and J by 0 bases, with 15 bases left in between. CDR3 nucleotide sequence: TGCGCCAGCAGTAGGGCAGGGGATGCCTCTGGAAACACCATATATTTT. Amino acids: CASSRAGDASGNTIYF.

This clonotype occurred many times. The chain couples TRBV20-1 to TRBJ2-3; D is uncertain. The length of the CDR3 is 13 residues. Germline V gene sequence: CDR1 DFQATT, CDR2 SNEGSKA (reference sequence). V was trimmed by 7 bases and J by 0 bases, leaving 11 bases between them. CDR3 in DNA: TGCAGTGTTCGAGAAACTAGCACAGATACGCAGTATTTT. Translating it yields CSVRETSTDTQYF.

This clonotype was recorded a few times. This chain joins TRBV27 and TRBJ1-5, with D unclear. Germline-derived CDR1 and CDR2 are MNHEY and SMNVEV (reference sequence). V gave up 2 bases and J gave up 2 bases, with 10 bases separating them. The CDR3 is made up of 15 amino acids. The CDR3 bases are TGTGCCAGCAGTTTAACTCGAGGAGGCAATCAGCCCCAGCATTTT. The encoded protein is CASSLTRGGNQPQHF.

This clonotype was observed a single time. The chain's CDR3 is CASSSGVRNSPLHF. The DNA for the CDR3 is TGTGCCAGCAGCTCAGGGGTGAGGAATTCACCCCTCCACTTT. The chain joins TRBV5-6 to TRBJ1-6, with D possibly being TRBD1 (6 bases). V gave up 3 bases and J gave up 7 bases, with 11 bases separating them. The CDR3 consists of 14 residues. CDR1 and CDR2 from the germline V gene are SGHDT and YYEEEE. The entire variable domain, with the rest obtained from reference TRBV5-6 and TRBJ1-6, is as follows: DAGVTQSPTHLIKTRGQQVTLRCSPKSGHDTVSWYQQALGQGPQFIFQYYEEEERQRGNFPDRFSGHQFPNYSSELNVNALLLGDSALYLCASSSGVRNSPLHFGNGTRLTVT.

The chain has TRBV12-3 or TRBV12-4 and TRBJ1-4, with no clear D. V lost 6 bases and J lost 4, with 12 bases in between. The CDR3 spans 14 residues. The CDR3 reads CASRSGSNNEKLFF. In nucleotides, the CDR3 is TGTGCCAGCAGATCCGGGTCGAATAATGAAAAACTGTTTTTT.

This clonotype was recorded a few times. V gene TRBV9 combines with J gene TRBJ2-7; TRBD1 agrees at 8 bases. CDR1 and CDR2 from the germline V gene are SGDLS and YYNGEE. V was clipped by 4 bases and J by 1 base; unmatched bases: 7. The CDR3 has 15 amino acids. The CDR3 loop reads CASSPRQGQSYEQYF. In nucleotides, the CDR3 is TGTGCCAGCAGCCCCAGACAGGGGCAGTCCTACGAGCAGTACTTC.

The table lists this clonotype with a few counts. The V call is TRBV28, the J call TRBJ2-1; 8 positions match TRBD1. Germline V lookup: CDR1 MDHEN, CDR2 SYDVKM. The CDR3 extends over 16 amino acids. Germline trimming cut 3 bases from V and 8 bases from J; bases unmatched to any gene: 12. CDR3 sequence reads: CASSFREGQGGDEQFF. As DNA, the CDR3 is TGTGCCAGCAGTTTTCGGGAAGGACAGGGAGGCGATGAGCAGTTCTTC.

The chain employs TRBV7-6 and TRBJ2-3, with D possibly TRBD1 on 6 matching bases. Per germline, CDR1 SGHVS and CDR2 FNYEAQ. This CDR3 spans 16 amino acids. Trimming cost V 2 bases and J 1 base, with 13 bases left between them. CDR3 in amino acids: CASSLYGGQGTDTQYF. CDR3 sequence (DNA): TGTGCCAGCAGCTTATATGGGGGCCAGGGCACAGATACGCAGTATTTT.